Listed below are T cell receptor beta chains from one sample, sequenced in a study of OX40 agonist ivuxolimab in advanced cancers. The repertoire was sequenced with immunoSEQ multiplex PCR; TCRdb's copy has only in-frame clones and lacks some. Seen here are about 77,000 clones, about nine tenths observed once, and the top ten hold 6.2%. Sample: CD4+ or CD8+ T cells sorted from blood, taken in a trial of the OX40 agonist ivuxolimab. Receptors originate from an adult with an advanced solid tumor such as melanoma, head and neck, liver or kidney cancer. CDR3s include the opening cysteine and the closing phenylalanine or tryptophan. Fields, in order: clone size, D gene, J gene, V gene, CDR3 protein, CDR3 DNA. A D gene is named only where the DNA matches it firmly. Clone size is not always given. Where it is, it says once, few, many or a class for expanded clones.

abundance: NA
d_gene: NA
j_gene: TRBJ1-2
v_gene: TRBV27
CDR3aa: CASSLGRNYGYTF
CDR3nt: TGTGCCAGCAGTCTGGGCAGGAACTATGGCTACACCTTC

abundance: NA
d_gene: NA
j_gene: TRBJ2-1
v_gene: TRBV5-1
CDR3aa: CASSLEDYNEQLF
CDR3nt: TGCGCCAGCAGCTTGGAGGATTACAATGAGCAGCTCTTC

abundance: NA
d_gene: NA
j_gene: TRBJ2-7
v_gene: TRBV10-2
CDR3aa: CASSDWDGGPPEQYF
CDR3nt: TGCGCCAGCAGTGATTGGGACGGGGGCCCCCCTGAGCAGTACTTC

abundance: NA
d_gene: NA
j_gene: TRBJ1-3
v_gene: TRBV11-1
CDR3aa: CASSSIRVSSGNTIYF
CDR3nt: TGTGCCAGCAGCTCCATCCGGGTCAGCTCTGGAAACACCATATATTTT

abundance: NA
d_gene: TRBD1
j_gene: TRBJ2-7
v_gene: TRBV7-3
CDR3aa: CASSPEGAGSYEQYF
CDR3nt: TGTGCCAGCAGCCCAGAGGGGGCAGGGAGCTACGAGCAGTACTTC

abundance: NA
d_gene: NA
j_gene: TRBJ2-2
v_gene: TRBV10-1
CDR3aa: CASSGPKNTGELFF
CDR3nt: TGCGCCAGCAGTGGCCCCAAGAACACCGGGGAGCTGTTTTTT

abundance: NA
d_gene: TRBD1
j_gene: TRBJ2-1
v_gene: TRBV7-2
CDR3aa: CASNRGSSYNEQFF
CDR3nt: TGTGCCAGCAACAGGGGGTCCTCCTACAATGAGCAGTTCTTC

abundance: NA
d_gene: NA
j_gene: TRBJ2-7
v_gene: TRBV9
CDR3aa: CASSVAPGPASYEQYF
CDR3nt: TGTGCCAGCAGCGTAGCTCCAGGGCCAGCTTCCTACGAGCAGTACTTC

abundance: NA
d_gene: NA
j_gene: TRBJ2-2
v_gene: TRBV28
CDR3aa: CASSLRGVNTGELFF
CDR3nt: TGTGCCAGCAGTTTGAGGGGGGTGAACACCGGGGAGCTGTTTTTT

abundance: NA
d_gene: NA
j_gene: TRBJ2-5
v_gene: TRBV5-6
CDR3aa: CASSLGGAPYQETQYF
CDR3nt: TGTGCCAGCAGCTTGGGAGGGGCCCCCTACCAAGAGACCCAGTACTTC

abundance: NA
d_gene: TRBD2
j_gene: TRBJ2-5
v_gene: TRBV4-1
CDR3aa: CASSQGGRQETQYF
CDR3nt: TGCGCCAGCAGCCAAGGCGGGAGACAAGAGACCCAGTACTTC

abundance: NA
d_gene: NA
j_gene: TRBJ2-3
v_gene: TRBV2
CDR3aa: CASREDRTDTQYF
CDR3nt: TGTGCCAGCAGGGAGGACCGCACAGATACGCAGTATTTT

abundance: NA
d_gene: TRBD1
j_gene: TRBJ2-2
v_gene: TRBV27
CDR3aa: CASSFYRGLNTGELFF
CDR3nt: TGTGCCAGCAGTTTCTACAGGGGGCTGAACACCGGGGAGCTGTTTTTT

abundance: NA
d_gene: NA
j_gene: TRBJ2-3
v_gene: TRBV6-5
CDR3aa: CASSYSPDAAITQYF
CDR3nt: TGTGCCAGCAGTTACTCCCCGGACGCCGCGATTACGCAGTATTTT

abundance: NA
d_gene: NA
j_gene: TRBJ1-1
v_gene: TRBV30
CDR3aa: CAWSAPPTGKAFF
CDR3nt: TGTGCCTGGAGTGCCCCCCCAACAGGGAAAGCTTTCTTT

abundance: NA
d_gene: TRBD1
j_gene: TRBJ2-5
v_gene: TRBV27
CDR3aa: CASTNRGPGETQYF
CDR3nt: TGTGCCAGCACCAATAGGGGGCCGGGAGAGACCCAGTACTTC

abundance: once
d_gene: TRBD2
j_gene: TRBJ2-3
v_gene: TRBV5-1
CDR3aa: CASSPGLAGGASTDTQYF
CDR3nt: TGCGCCAGCAGCCCGGGACTAGCGGGGGGCGCAAGCACAGATACGCAGTATTTT

abundance: once
d_gene: NA
j_gene: TRBJ1-1
v_gene: TRBV28
CDR3aa: CASSAHGGQAEAFF
CDR3nt: TGTGCCAGCAGTGCTCATGGGGGGCAGGCTGAAGCTTTCTTT

abundance: NA
d_gene: TRBD1
j_gene: TRBJ2-7
v_gene: TRBV5-4
CDR3aa: CASSLRTGISYEQYF
CDR3nt: TGTGCCAGCAGCTTAAGGACAGGGATTTCCTACGAGCAGTACTTC

abundance: NA
d_gene: TRBD1
j_gene: TRBJ2-6
v_gene: TRBV19
CDR3aa: CASTPDRAGANVLTF
CDR3nt: TGTGCCAGTACCCCGGACAGGGCTGGGGCCAACGTCCTGACTTTC

abundance: NA
d_gene: NA
j_gene: TRBJ1-1
v_gene: TRBV5-4
CDR3aa: CASSLSRYGNTEAFF
CDR3nt: TGTGCCAGCAGCTTGTCCCGGTACGGGAACACTGAAGCTTTCTTT

abundance: once
d_gene: TRBD1
j_gene: TRBJ2-7
v_gene: TRBV6-5
CDR3aa: CASTHEDRGGEQYF
CDR3nt: TGTGCCAGCACCCACGAGGACAGGGGGGGCGAGCAGTACTTC